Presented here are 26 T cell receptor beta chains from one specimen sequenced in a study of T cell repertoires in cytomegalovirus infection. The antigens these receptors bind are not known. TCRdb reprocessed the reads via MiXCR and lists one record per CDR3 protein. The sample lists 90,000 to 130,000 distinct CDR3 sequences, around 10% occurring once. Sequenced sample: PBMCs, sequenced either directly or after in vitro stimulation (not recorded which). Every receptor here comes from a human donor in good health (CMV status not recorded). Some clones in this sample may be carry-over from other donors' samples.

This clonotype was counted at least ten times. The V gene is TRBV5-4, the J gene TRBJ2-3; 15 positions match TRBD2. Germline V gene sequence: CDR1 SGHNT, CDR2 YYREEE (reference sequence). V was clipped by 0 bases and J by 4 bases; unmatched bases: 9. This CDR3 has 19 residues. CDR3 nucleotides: TGTGCCAGCAGCTTGGCCGGACTAGCGGGAGGGCCCAGGGCAGATACGCAGTATTTT. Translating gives CASSLAGLAGGPRADTQYF.

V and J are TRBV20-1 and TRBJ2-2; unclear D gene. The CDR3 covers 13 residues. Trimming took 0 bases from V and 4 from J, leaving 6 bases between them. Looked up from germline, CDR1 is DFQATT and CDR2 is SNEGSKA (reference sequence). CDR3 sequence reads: CSARDIPTGELFF. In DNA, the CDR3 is TGCAGTGCTAGAGATATCCCCACCGGGGAGCTGTTTTTT.

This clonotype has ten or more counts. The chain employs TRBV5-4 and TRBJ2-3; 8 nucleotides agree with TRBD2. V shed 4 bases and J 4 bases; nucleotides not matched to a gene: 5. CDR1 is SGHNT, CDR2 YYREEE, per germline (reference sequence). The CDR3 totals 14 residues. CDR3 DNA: TGTGCCAGCAGCCCGGCGGGGGGTCCAGATACGCAGTATTTT. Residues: CASSPAGGPDTQYF.

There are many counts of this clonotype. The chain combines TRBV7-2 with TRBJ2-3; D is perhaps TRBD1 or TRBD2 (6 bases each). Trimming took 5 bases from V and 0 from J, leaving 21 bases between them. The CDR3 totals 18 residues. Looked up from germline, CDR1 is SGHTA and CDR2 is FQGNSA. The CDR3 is CASSPIWGRGTSTDTQYF. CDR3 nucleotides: TGTGCCAGCAGCCCCATTTGGGGGCGCGGGACAAGCACAGATACGCAGTATTTT. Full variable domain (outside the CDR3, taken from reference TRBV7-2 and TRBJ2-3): GAGVSQSPSNKVTEKGKDVELRCDPISGHTALYWYRQSLGQGLEFLIYFQGNSAPDKSGLPSDRFSAERTGGSVSTLTIQRTQQEDSAVYLCASSPIWGRGTSTDTQYFGPGTRLTVL.

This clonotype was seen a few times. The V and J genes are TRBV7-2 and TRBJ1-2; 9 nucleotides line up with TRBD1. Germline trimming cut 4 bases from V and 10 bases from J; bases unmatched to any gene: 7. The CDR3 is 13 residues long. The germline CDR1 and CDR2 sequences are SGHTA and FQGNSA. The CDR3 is CASSSGTGRPYTF. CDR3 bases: TGTGCCAGCAGCTCCGGGACAGGGCGTCCCTACACCTTC. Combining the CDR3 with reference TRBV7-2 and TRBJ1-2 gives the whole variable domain GAGVSQSPSNKVTEKGKDVELRCDPISGHTALYWYRQSLGQGLEFLIYFQGNSAPDKSGLPSDRFSAERTGGSVSTLTIQRTQQEDSAVYLCASSSGTGRPYTFGSGTRLTVV.

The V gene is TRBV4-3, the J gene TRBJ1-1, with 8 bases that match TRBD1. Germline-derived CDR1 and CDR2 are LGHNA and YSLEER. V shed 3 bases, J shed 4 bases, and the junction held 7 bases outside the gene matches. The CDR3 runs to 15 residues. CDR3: CASSQVGQGATEAFF. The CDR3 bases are TGCGCCAGCAGCCAGGTAGGGCAGGGGGCCACTGAAGCTTTCTTT.

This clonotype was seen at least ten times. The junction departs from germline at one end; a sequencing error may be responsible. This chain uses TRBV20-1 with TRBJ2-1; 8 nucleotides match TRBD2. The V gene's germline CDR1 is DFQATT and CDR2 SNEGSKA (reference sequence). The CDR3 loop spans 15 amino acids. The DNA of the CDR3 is TGCAGTGCTAGTAGCAGCGGGAGCTCCCACAATGAGCAGTTCTTC. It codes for CSASSSGSSHNEQFF.

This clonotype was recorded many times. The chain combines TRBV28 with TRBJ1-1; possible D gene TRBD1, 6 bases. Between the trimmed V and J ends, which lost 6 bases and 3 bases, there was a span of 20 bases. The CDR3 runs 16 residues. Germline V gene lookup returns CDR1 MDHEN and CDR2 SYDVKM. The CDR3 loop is CASRPDRNLKDTEAFF. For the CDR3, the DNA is TGTGCCAGCAGACCGGACAGAAACCTTAAGGACACTGAAGCTTTCTTT.

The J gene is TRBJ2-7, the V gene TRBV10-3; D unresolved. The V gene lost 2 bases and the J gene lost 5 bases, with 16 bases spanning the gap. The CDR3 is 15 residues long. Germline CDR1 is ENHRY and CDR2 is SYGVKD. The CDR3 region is CAISEPPGATNEQYF. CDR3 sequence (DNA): TGTGCCATCAGTGAGCCGCCTGGTGCCACTAACGAGCAGTACTTC.

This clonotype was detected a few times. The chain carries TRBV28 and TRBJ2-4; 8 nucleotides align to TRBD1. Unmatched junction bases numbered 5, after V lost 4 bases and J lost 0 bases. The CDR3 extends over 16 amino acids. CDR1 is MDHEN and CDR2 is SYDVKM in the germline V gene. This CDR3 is CASSSTGVLAKNIQYF. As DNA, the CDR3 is TGTGCCAGCAGTTCGACAGGGGTTCTAGCCAAAAACATTCAGTACTTC.

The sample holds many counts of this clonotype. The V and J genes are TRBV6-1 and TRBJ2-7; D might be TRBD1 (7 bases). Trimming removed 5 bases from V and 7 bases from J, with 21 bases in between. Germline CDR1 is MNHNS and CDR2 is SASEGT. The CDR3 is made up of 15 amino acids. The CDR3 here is CASSTRQGGRREQYF. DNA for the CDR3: TGTGCCAGCAGTACCCGACAGGGAGGTCGTCGTGAGCAGTACTTC.

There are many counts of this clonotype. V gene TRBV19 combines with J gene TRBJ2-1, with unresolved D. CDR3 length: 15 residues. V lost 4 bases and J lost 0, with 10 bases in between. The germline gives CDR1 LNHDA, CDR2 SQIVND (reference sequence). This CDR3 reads CASSTDGLSYNEQFF. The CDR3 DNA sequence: TGTGCCAGTAGTACGGACGGTCTCTCCTACAATGAGCAGTTCTTC.

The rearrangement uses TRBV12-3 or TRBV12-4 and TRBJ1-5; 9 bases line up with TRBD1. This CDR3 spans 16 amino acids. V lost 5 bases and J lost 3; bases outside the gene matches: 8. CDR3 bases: TGTGCCAGCAGTCGGGACAGGGCGGGTGTCAATCAGCCCCAGCATTTT. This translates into CASSRDRAGVNQPQHF.

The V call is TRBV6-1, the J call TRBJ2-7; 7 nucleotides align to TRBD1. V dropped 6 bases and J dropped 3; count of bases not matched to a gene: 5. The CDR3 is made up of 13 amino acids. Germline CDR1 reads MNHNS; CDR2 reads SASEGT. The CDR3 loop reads CASSLTGLYEQYF. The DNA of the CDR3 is TGTGCCAGCAGCCTGACAGGGCTCTACGAGCAGTACTTC.

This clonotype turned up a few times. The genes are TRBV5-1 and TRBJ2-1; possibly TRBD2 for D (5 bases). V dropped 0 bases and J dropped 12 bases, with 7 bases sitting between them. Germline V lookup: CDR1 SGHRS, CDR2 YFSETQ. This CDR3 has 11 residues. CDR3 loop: CASSLDAGQFF. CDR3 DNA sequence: TGCGCCAGCAGCTTGGATGCGGGGCAGTTCTTC.

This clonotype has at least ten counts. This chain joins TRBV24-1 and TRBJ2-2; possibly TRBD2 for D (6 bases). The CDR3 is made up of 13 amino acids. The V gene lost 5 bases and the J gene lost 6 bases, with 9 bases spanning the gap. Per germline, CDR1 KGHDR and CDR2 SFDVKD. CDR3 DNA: TGTGCCACCAGTGTCGGGGGATCCGGGGAGCTGTTTTTT. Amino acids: CATSVGGSGELFF.

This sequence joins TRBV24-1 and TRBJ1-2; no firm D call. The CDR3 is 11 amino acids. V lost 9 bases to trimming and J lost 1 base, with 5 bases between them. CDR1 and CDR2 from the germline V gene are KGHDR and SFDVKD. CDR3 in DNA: TGTGCCACCGGGAGTAACTATGGCTACACCTTC. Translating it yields CATGSNYGYTF.

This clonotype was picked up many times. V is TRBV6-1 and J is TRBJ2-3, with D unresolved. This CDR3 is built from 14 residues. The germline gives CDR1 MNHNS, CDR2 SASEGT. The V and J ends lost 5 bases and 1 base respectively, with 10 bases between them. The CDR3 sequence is CASSFGPGTDTQYF. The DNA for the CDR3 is TGTGCCAGCAGTTTCGGCCCCGGCACAGATACGCAGTATTTT.

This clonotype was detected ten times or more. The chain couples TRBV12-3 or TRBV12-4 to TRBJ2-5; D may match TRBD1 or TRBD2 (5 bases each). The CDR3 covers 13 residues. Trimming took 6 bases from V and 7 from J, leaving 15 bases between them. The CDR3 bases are TGTGCCAGCAGCCCCGGGACCGACTTGACCCAGTACTTC. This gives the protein CASSPGTDLTQYF.

CDR3 amino acids: CASSPQGVGTGELFF. In nucleotides, the CDR3 is TGTGCCAGTAGTCCCCAGGGGGTAGGCACCGGGGAGCTGTTTTTT. The gene calls are TRBV19 and TRBJ2-2; 7 nucleotides agree with TRBD1. Germline values: CDR1 LNHDA, CDR2 SQIVND (reference sequence). The CDR3 length is 15 residues. Trimming cost V 5 bases and J 4 bases; bases outside gene matches: 7.

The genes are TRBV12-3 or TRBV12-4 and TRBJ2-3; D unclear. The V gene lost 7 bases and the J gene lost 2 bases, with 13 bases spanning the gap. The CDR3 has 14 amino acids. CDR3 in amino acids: CASNLGGFTDTQYF. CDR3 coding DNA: TGTGCCAGCAATCTAGGCGGATTCACAGATACGCAGTATTTT.

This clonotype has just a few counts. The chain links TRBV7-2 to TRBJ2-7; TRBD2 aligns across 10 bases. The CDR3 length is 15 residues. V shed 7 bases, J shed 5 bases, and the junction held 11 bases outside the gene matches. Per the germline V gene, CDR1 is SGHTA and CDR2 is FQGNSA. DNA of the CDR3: TGTGCCAGCACCCTAGCGGGAGCATACAAGAACGAGCAGTACTTC. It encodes CASTLAGAYKNEQYF.

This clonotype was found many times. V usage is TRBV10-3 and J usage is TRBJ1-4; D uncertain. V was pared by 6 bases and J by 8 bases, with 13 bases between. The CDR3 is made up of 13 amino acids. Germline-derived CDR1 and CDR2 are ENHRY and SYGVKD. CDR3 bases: TGTGCCATCAGGAGCTCACAAGGGGAAAAACTGTTTTTT. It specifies CAIRSSQGEKLFF.

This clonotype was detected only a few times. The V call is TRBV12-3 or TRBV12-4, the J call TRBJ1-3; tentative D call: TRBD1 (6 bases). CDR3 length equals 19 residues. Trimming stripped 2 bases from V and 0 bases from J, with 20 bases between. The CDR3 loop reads CASSLLGARQLDSGNTIYF. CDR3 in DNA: TGTGCCAGCAGTTTATTGGGGGCCCGACAGCTTGACTCTGGAAACACCATATATTTT.

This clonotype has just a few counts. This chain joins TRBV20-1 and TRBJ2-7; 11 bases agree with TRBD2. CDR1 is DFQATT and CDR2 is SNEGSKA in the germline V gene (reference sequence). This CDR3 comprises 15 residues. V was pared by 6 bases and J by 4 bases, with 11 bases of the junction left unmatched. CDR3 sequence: CSAQQTSGTEYEQYF. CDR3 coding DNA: TGCAGTGCCCAACAGACTAGCGGGACGGAGTACGAGCAGTACTTC.

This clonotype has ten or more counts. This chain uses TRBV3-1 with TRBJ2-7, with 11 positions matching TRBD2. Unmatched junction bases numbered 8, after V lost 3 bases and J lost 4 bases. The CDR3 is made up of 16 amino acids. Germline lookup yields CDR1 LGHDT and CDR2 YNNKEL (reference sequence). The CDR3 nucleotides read TGTGCCAGCAGCCAGGGGGCCGGGACTAGCGGTTACGAGCAGTACGTC. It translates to CASSQGAGTSGYEQYV.